This TCR beta chain stems from a study of blood T cell repertoires in COVID-19. Overall study context: Researchers got acute and convalescent COVID-19 samples from the United States, Italy and Spain. T cells, B-cell-depleted T cells, or PBMCs supplied cDNA or gDNA.

Authors' data handling: Reference gene primer amplification in the assay estimated nucleated cell counts. The table came from immunoSEQ multiplex PCR; TCRdb's copy has only in-frame clones and leaves some out. The V and J calls and clone size were taken over from that table, and D and trimming were inferred from the DNA. The sample has about 100,000 clones; roughly 84% are singletons. The sequence was collected from a woman aged 55-69 years with acute or convalescent COVID-19. The sequencing input was peripheral blood.

CDR3 nucleotide sequence: TGTGCCAGTAGTTTATCCCGGGACACTGAAGCTTTCTTT. Protein product: CASSLSRDTEAFF. J is TRBJ1-1 and V is TRBV19; no reliable D call. The germline gives CDR1 LNHDA, CDR2 SQIVND (reference sequence). V was clipped by 5 bases and J by 3 bases, with 10 bases between them. The CDR3 contains 13 residues.